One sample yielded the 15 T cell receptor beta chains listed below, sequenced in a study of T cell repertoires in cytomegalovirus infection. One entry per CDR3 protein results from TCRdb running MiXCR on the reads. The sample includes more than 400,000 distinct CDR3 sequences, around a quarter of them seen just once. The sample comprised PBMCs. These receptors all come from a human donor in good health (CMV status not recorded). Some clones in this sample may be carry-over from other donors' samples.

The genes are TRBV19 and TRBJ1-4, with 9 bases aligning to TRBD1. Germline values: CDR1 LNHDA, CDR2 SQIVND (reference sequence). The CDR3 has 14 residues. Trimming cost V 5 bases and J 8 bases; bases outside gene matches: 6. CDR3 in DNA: TGTGCCAGTAGTCCGAGGGACAGGGCGGAAAAACTGTTTTTT. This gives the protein CASSPRDRAEKLFF.

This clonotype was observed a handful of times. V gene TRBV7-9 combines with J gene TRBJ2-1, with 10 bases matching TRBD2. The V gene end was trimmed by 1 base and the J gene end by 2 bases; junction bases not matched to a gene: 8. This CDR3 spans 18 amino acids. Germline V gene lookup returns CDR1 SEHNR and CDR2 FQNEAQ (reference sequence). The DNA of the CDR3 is TGTGCCAGCAGCTTAGGTCTAGCGGGAGTCCCACCCTACAATGAGCAGTTCTTC. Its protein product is CASSLGLAGVPPYNEQFF.

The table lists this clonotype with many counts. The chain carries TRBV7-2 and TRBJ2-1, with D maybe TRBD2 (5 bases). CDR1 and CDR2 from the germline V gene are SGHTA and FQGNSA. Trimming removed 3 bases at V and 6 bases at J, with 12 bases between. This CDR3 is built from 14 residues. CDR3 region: CASSFARVGNEQFF. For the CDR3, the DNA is TGTGCCAGCAGCTTTGCGCGGGTCGGCAATGAGCAGTTCTTC. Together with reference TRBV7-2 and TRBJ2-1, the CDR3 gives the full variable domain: GAGVSQSPSNKVTEKGKDVELRCDPISGHTALYWYRQSLGQGLEFLIYFQGNSAPDKSGLPSDRFSAERTGGSVSTLTIQRTQQEDSAVYLCASSFARVGNEQFFGPGTRLTVL.

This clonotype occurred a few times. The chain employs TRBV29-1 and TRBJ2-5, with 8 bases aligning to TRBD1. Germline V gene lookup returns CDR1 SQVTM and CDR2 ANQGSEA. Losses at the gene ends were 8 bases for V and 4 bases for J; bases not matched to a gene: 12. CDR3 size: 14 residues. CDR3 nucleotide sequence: TGCAGCACGAGGACAGGGACGGGGCTAGAGACCCAGTACTTC. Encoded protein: CSTRTGTGLETQYF.

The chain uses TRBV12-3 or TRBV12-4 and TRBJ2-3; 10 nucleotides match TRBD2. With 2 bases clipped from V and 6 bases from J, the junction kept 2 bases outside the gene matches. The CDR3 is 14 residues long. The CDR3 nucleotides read TGTGCCAGCAGTTTAAGGGGACTAGCGGATACGCAGTATTTT. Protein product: CASSLRGLADTQYF.

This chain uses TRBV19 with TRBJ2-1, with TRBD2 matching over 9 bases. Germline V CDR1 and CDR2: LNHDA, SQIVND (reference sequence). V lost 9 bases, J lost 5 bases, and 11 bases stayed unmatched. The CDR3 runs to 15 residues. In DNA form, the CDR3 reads TGTGCCAGAGGGTTGGGCGGGAGGGTCAACAATGAGCAGTTCTTC. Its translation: CARGLGGRVNNEQFF.

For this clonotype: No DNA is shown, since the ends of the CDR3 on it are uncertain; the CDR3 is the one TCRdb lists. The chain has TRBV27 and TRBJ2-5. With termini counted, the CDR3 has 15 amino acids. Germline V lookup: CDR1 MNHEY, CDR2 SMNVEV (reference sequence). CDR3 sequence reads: CASSTSYRGRETQYF.

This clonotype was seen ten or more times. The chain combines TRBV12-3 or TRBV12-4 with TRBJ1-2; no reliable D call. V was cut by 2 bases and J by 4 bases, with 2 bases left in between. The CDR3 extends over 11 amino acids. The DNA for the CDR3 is TGTGCCAGCAGTTTATCCTATGGCTACACCTTC. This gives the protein CASSLSYGYTF.

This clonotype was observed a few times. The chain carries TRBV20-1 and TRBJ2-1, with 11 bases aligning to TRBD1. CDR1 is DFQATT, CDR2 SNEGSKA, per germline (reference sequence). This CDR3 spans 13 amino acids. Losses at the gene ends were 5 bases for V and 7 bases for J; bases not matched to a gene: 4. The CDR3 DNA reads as TGCAGTGCTGTAGGACAGGGGGCAAATGAGCAGTTCTTC. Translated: CSAVGQGANEQFF.

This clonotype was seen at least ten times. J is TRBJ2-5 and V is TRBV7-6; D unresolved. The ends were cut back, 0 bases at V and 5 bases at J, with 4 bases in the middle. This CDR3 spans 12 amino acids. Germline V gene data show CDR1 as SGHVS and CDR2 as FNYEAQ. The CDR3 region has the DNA TGTGCCAGCAGCTTAGCTGTCGAGACCCAGTACTTC. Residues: CASSLAVETQYF.

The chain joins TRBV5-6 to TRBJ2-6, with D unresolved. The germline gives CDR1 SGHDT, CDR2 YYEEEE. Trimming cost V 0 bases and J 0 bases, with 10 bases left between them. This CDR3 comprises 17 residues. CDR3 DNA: TGTGCCAGCAGCTTGGTGGACGGGCCCTCTGGGGCCAACGTCCTGACTTTC. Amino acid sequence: CASSLVDGPSGANVLTF.

CDR3 nucleotides: TGTGCCAGCAGCCCGGGTTTTCTGGGGACTGAAGCTTTCTTT. Protein product: CASSPGFLGTEAFF. The genes are TRBV7-2 and TRBJ1-1; D is ambiguous. V was trimmed by 5 bases and J by 5 bases, leaving 15 bases between them. The CDR3 covers 14 residues. Germline V gene data show CDR1 as SGHTA and CDR2 as FQGNSA.

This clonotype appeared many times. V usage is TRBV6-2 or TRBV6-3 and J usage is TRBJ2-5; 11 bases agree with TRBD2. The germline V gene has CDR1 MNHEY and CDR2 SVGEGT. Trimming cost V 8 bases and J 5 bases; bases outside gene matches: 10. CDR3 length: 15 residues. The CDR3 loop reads CASDRPGLAEETQYF. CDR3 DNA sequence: TGTGCCAGCGACCGGCCGGGACTAGCGGAGGAGACCCAGTACTTC.

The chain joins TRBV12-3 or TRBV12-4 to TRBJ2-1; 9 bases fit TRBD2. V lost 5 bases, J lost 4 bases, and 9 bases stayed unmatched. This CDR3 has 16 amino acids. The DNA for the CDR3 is TGTGCCAGCAGTCGCCCGGGACTAGCAGATTACAATGAGCAGTTCTTC. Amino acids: CASSRPGLADYNEQFF.

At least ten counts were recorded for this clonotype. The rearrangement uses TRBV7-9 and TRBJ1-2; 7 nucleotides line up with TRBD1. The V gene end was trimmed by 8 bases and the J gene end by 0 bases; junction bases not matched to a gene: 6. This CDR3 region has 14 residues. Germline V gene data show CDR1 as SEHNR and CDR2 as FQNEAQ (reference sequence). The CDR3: CASGQGGPNYGYTF. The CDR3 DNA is TGTGCCAGCGGTCAGGGGGGGCCTAACTATGGCTACACCTTC.